These 21 T cell receptor beta chains were all obtained from the same sample, sequenced in a study of post-analysis software for immune sequencing data. No antigen has been assigned to these receptors. Study conclusions and caveats: Elevated frequency relative to controls characterized four to six TRBV segments in patients, TRBV5-6, TRBV5-1 and TRBV20-1 among them.

Incorporated into the TCR beta cDNA libraries were unique molecular identifiers, which served to reduce PCR and sequencing biases. TCRdb used MiXCR to reprocess the PCR reads, holding one entry per CDR3 protein. This table holds over 700,000 distinct CDR3 sequences, 25% to 30% found once. Material for sequencing was blood. These receptors came from a girl between 10 and 17 years old with multiple sclerosis.

This clonotype was counted a few times. The V gene is TRBV4-1, the J gene TRBJ1-2; maybe TRBD1 (6 bases). The CDR3 covers 16 residues. Germline CDR1 reads MGHRA; CDR2 reads YSYEKL. V lost 0 bases to trimming and J lost 0 bases, with 11 bases between them. The CDR3 region is CASSQDPGASNYGYTF. The DNA for the CDR3 is TGCGCCAGCAGCCAAGATCCGGGGGCATCTAACTATGGCTACACCTTC.

In this sample, this clonotype turned up a few times. The chain uses TRBV20-1 and TRBJ1-2, with D maybe TRBD1 (5 bases). Trimming left V 6 bases short and J 4 bases short, with 21 bases between. The length of the CDR3 is 15 residues. Germline values: CDR1 DFQATT, CDR2 SNEGSKA (reference sequence). The CDR3 loop is CSALPTGRRVYGYTF. CDR3 bases: TGCAGTGCACTACCCACCGGTCGCAGGGTCTATGGCTACACCTTC.

This clonotype was observed many times. The CDR3 protein is CASSLDLNYGYTF. CDR3 nucleotide sequence: TGTGCCAGCAGCTTGGACCTCAACTATGGCTACACCTTC. The J gene is TRBJ1-2, the V gene TRBV7-2; D is unresolved. Looked up from germline, CDR1 is SGHTA and CDR2 is FQGNSA. Trimming took 3 bases from V and 2 from J, leaving 7 bases between them. The CDR3 has 13 amino acids.

This clonotype was detected many times. The V and J genes are TRBV4-1 and TRBJ2-6; D is unresolved. Germline values: CDR1 MGHRA, CDR2 YSYEKL. The CDR3 contains 15 residues. V lost 0 bases and J 0 bases, leaving 3 bases between the germline ends. CDR3 nucleotides: TGCGCCAGCAGCCAAGAGGGCTCTGGGGCCAACGTCCTGACTTTC. Translation gives CASSQEGSGANVLTF.

This clonotype turned up a few times. The chain links TRBV7-2 to TRBJ2-1; D remains ambiguous. Deletions cut 1 base from V and 9 bases from J, with 13 bases between. Germline CDR1 reads SGHTA; CDR2 reads FQGNSA. The CDR3 contains 14 residues. The CDR3 region is CASSLDLVYSEQFF. In DNA, the CDR3 is TGTGCCAGCAGCTTAGATCTAGTCTATAGTGAGCAGTTCTTC. The whole variable domain, remainder taken from reference TRBV7-2 and TRBJ2-1, is GAGVSQSPSNKVTEKGKDVELRCDPISGHTALYWYRQSLGQGLEFLIYFQGNSAPDKSGLPSDRFSAERTGGSVSTLTIQRTQQEDSAVYLCASSLDLVYSEQFFGPGTRLTVL.

The chain joins TRBV6-2 or TRBV6-3 to TRBJ1-5; D uncertain. This CDR3 spans 16 amino acids. Trimming removed 8 bases from V and 0 bases from J, with 17 bases in between. The germline gives CDR1 MNHEY, CDR2 SVGEGT. CDR3: CASYRPRSISNQPQHF. The CDR3 nucleotides are TGTGCCAGCTATCGACCACGATCCATTAGCAATCAGCCCCAGCATTTT.

The table lists this clonotype with a few counts. Written as DNA, the CDR3 is TGTGCCAGCTCCAGGGAGGTGGACTATGGCTACACCTTC. Translating gives CASSREVDYGYTF. The chain employs TRBV12-3 or TRBV12-4 and TRBJ1-2, with D possibly being TRBD1 (5 bases). This CDR3 has 13 residues. Between the trimmed V and J ends, which lost 8 bases and 3 bases, there was a span of 13 bases.

V usage is TRBV28 and J usage is TRBJ2-7; D is perhaps TRBD2 (6 bases). The CDR3 consists of 15 residues. Trimming removed 7 bases from V and 0 bases from J, with 16 bases in between. Germline lookup yields CDR1 MDHEN and CDR2 SYDVKM. CDR3 region: CASTAGGRTSYEQYF. DNA of the CDR3: TGTGCCAGCACCGCTGGAGGGAGAACCTCCTACGAGCAGTACTTC.

The chain recombines TRBV6-5 with TRBJ2-1; the D gene is possibly TRBD2 (6 bases). The CDR3 length is 16 residues. Trimming shortened V by 1 base and J by 4 bases, and 14 bases separated the two germline ends. Germline V gives CDR1 MNHEY, CDR2 SVGAGI. CDR3 coding DNA: TGTGCCAGCAGTTACTATCCGGGAGAGAAATACAATGAGCAGTTCTTC. It yields the protein CASSYYPGEKYNEQFF.

The V call is TRBV20-1, the J call TRBJ1-1; D unresolved. V lost 2 bases to trimming and J lost 4 bases, with 14 bases between them. The CDR3 sequence is 14 residues long. Germline loops: CDR1 DFQATT, CDR2 SNEGSKA (reference sequence). CDR3 nucleotides: TGCAGTGCTAGACCGTACGGGATGGCCACTGAAGCTTTCTTT. This codes for CSARPYGMATEAFF.

The chain links TRBV24-1 to TRBJ2-3; maybe TRBD2 (6 bases). The V gene's germline CDR1 is KGHDR and CDR2 SFDVKD. This CDR3 spans 13 amino acids. V lost 6 bases to trimming and J lost 6 bases, with 12 bases between them. CDR3: CATSREMGDTQYF. CDR3 DNA sequence: TGTGCCACCAGTCGGGAGATGGGCGATACGCAGTATTTT.

The chain couples TRBV6-6 to TRBJ2-5; unclear D gene. The V and J ends lost 0 bases and 0 bases respectively, with 11 bases between them. Per germline, CDR1 MNHNY and CDR2 SVGAGI (reference sequence). This CDR3 is 16 amino acids long. The DNA of the CDR3 is TGTGCCAGCAGTTACTCTCGAAGCGAGTACCAAGAGACCCAGTACTTC. It yields the protein CASSYSRSEYQETQYF.

This clonotype was observed at least ten times. This chain links TRBV7-2 with TRBJ2-7; 9 bases are a match to TRBD2. The germline V gene has CDR1 SGHTA and CDR2 FQGNSA. V lost 1 base, J lost 4 bases, and 8 bases stayed unmatched. CDR3 length equals 16 residues. The CDR3 nucleotides are TGTGCCAGCAGCTTAGTAGGTAGCGGGAGCACTTACGAGCAGTACTTC. This sequence encodes CASSLVGSGSTYEQYF. Full variable domain (missing parts from reference TRBV7-2 and TRBJ2-7): GAGVSQSPSNKVTEKGKDVELRCDPISGHTALYWYRQSLGQGLEFLIYFQGNSAPDKSGLPSDRFSAERTGGSVSTLTIQRTQQEDSAVYLCASSLVGSGSTYEQYFGPGTRLTVT.

This clonotype was seen a few times. The rearrangement joins TRBV28 to TRBJ1-5, with TRBD1 matching 9 bases. The V segment lost 7 bases and the J segment 4 bases; nucleotides outside the gene matches: 8. Germline lookup yields CDR1 MDHEN and CDR2 SYDVKM. This CDR3 region has 15 residues. The CDR3 DNA is TGTGCCAGCACCCCGACAGGGGGGAGGAATCAGCCCCAGCATTTT. Amino acids: CASTPTGGRNQPQHF.

This chain connects TRBV5-6 to TRBJ2-2, with D maybe TRBD1 (6 bases). The CDR3 totals 17 residues. The germline CDR1 and CDR2 sequences are SGHDT and YYEEEE. Trimming removed 5 bases at V and 4 bases at J, with 21 bases between. Written as DNA, the CDR3 is TGTGCCAGCAGTTTGAGGTACAGGGTCGGTGGCACCGGGGAGCTGTTTTTT. This gives the protein CASSLRYRVGGTGELFF.

A note on this clonotype: A read error may explain this, as a much larger clone is one base away. The rearrangement joins TRBV2 to TRBJ2-5; D gene ambiguous. The CDR3 is 11 residues long. Germline CDR1 and CDR2: SNHLY and FYNNEI. V was shortened by 10 bases and J by 4 bases, with 10 bases between the two germline ends. The CDR3 sequence: CAIHYRETQYF. The DNA of the CDR3 is TGTGCCATCCACTACCGAGAGACCCAGTACTTC.

The chain joins TRBV5-1 to TRBJ2-6; no clear D gene. Trimming cost V 5 bases and J 2 bases, with 14 bases left between them. The CDR3 runs 16 residues. The germline gives CDR1 SGHRS, CDR2 YFSETQ. CDR3 nucleotide sequence: TGCGCCAGCAGATCCCCTGGGGTCACTGGGGCCAACGTCCTGACTTTC. Residues: CASRSPGVTGANVLTF.

Only a few counts were recorded for this clonotype. This CDR3 reads CASSYLTVGGAVNEQFF. CDR3 in DNA: TGTGCCAGCAGTTATTTGACGGTTGGCGGGGCAGTCAATGAGCAGTTCTTC. The chain joins TRBV6-5 to TRBJ2-1; a possible D gene is TRBD2 (6 bases). V lost 3 bases and J 6 bases, leaving 21 bases between the germline ends. The CDR3 has 17 residues. Germline V gene data show CDR1 as MNHEY and CDR2 as SVGAGI.

The chain employs TRBV29-1 and TRBJ1-2; 9 bases map to TRBD1. CDR1 SQVTM and CDR2 ANQGSEA come from the germline V gene. V gave up 6 bases and J gave up 6 bases; unmatched junction bases: 8. The CDR3 contains 13 residues. CDR3 sequence reads: CSVGQGLVDGYTF. As DNA, the CDR3 is TGCAGCGTAGGACAGGGGTTGGTAGATGGCTACACCTTC.

The chain links TRBV29-1 to TRBJ1-1; possible D gene TRBD1, 5 bases. This CDR3 spans 11 amino acids. Germline assignment: CDR1 SQVTM and CDR2 ANQGSEA. V was trimmed by 7 bases and J by 7 bases, leaving 13 bases between them. The CDR3 loop reads CSASRVGEAFF. The CDR3, as DNA: TGCAGCGCGAGCAGGGTGGGTGAAGCTTTCTTT.

In its sample, this clonotype was seen a few times. The chain carries TRBV12-3 or TRBV12-4 and TRBJ2-1; TRBD2 matches 9 bases. The CDR3 has 16 amino acids. Trimming took 1 base from V and 3 from J; bases not matched to a gene: 4. CDR3 sequence reads: CASSLGAGGFYNEQFF. In nucleotides, the CDR3 is TGTGCCAGCAGTTTAGGTGCGGGGGGGTTCTACAATGAGCAGTTCTTC.